This is a list of T cell receptor beta chains from one sample in a study of cytomegalovirus exposure and HLA in healthy donors. Using immunoSEQ multiplex PCR, the repertoire was profiled, and TCRdb retains in-frame clones only, with some absent. The sample shows roughly 110,000 clones, approximately 79% of them seen only once. The sequenced sample was PBMCs. These receptor sequences come from a woman in her thirties or forties in good health and CMV-seropositive. The CDR3 runs from the conserved cysteine through the conserved F or W. The order of the fields is CDR3 DNA, CDR3 protein, clone size, J gene, V gene, D gene. The D gene is left open where the match is weak. Clone size is given for some rows only: seen once, a few or many times, or a class if the clone is expanded.

DNA: TGTGCCAGCATGACGGCAGGGAAGAACACTGAAGCTTTCTTT
CDR3: CASMTAGKNTEAFF
size: few
J: TRBJ1-1
V: TRBV6-1
D: .

DNA: TGTGCCTGCCACTGGGGCCCTAGCACAGATACGCAGTATTTT
CDR3: CACHWGPSTDTQYF
size: .
J: TRBJ2-3
V: TRBV2
D: .

DNA: TGTGCCATCAGTGAGTTCGGCTCGAGCGGGGGTGAAGCTTTCTTT
CDR3: CAISEFGSSGGEAFF
size: .
J: TRBJ1-1
V: TRBV10-3
D: .

DNA: TGTGCCAGCAGCGTCGGGACAGGGAGTGGCTACACCTTC
CDR3: CASSVGTGSGYTF
size: few
J: TRBJ1-2
V: TRBV11-2
D: TRBD1

DNA: TGTGCCACCAGCAGCGCCACTAGCGGCCGCACAGATACGCAGTATTTT
CDR3: CATSSATSGRTDTQYF
size: .
J: TRBJ2-3
V: TRBV15
D: TRBD2

DNA: TGTGCCAGTAGTATCGCCGGGACAGGGTTGGATTACACCTTC
CDR3: CASSIAGTGLDYTF
size: .
J: TRBJ1-2
V: TRBV19
D: TRBD1

DNA: TGTGCCAGCAGCGGCGGGCAGGCTAATGAAAAACTGTTTTTT
CDR3: CASSGGQANEKLFF
size: few
J: TRBJ1-4
V: TRBV7-9
D: .

DNA: TGTGCCAGCAGTTACGAGAGTGAAGCTTTCTTT
CDR3: CASSYESEAFF
size: few
J: TRBJ1-1
V: TRBV6-5
D: .

DNA: TGTGCCAGCAGTGGCAGGGGGCCAGATACGCAGTATTTT
CDR3: CASSGRGPDTQYF
size: .
J: TRBJ2-3
V: TRBV6-1
D: TRBD1

DNA: TGTGCCAGCAGTGATAAGAGACAGTCCTACGAGCAGTACTTC
CDR3: CASSDKRQSYEQYF
size: .
J: TRBJ2-7
V: TRBV25-1
D: .

DNA: TGTGCCAGCAGCCAAGATACAGGGGGCGAGCAGTACTTC
CDR3: CASSQDTGGEQYF
size: .
J: TRBJ2-7
V: TRBV14
D: TRBD1

DNA: TGTGCCAGCAGTGGGCAGGGGAGCTCCTATAATTCACCCCTCCACTTT
CDR3: CASSGQGSSYNSPLHF
size: .
J: TRBJ1-6
V: TRBV2
D: .

DNA: TGTGCCAGCAGCGCCTCCAGGGACAGGGAGGGGAGCACTGAAGCTTTCTTT
CDR3: CASSASRDREGSTEAFF
size: few
J: TRBJ1-1
V: TRBV9
D: TRBD1

DNA: TGTGCCAGCAGCTTTTCCCAGGGTGATGAAAAACTGTTTTTT
CDR3: CASSFSQGDEKLFF
size: .
J: TRBJ1-4
V: TRBV5-8
D: .

DNA: TGTGCCAGCAGCTTGGACAACTACGAGCAGTACTTC
CDR3: CASSLDNYEQYF
size: .
J: TRBJ2-7
V: TRBV5-4
D: .

DNA: TGTGCCTGGAGTGTTTATGGGCAGAACAATCAGCCCCAGCATTTT
CDR3: CAWSVYGQNNQPQHF
size: .
J: TRBJ1-5
V: TRBV30
D: .

DNA: TGTGCCACCAGCAGAACGACAGGGATTGGTACTGAAGCTTTCTTT
CDR3: CATSRTTGIGTEAFF
size: few
J: TRBJ1-1
V: TRBV15
D: TRBD1

DNA: TGTGCCAGCAGCTGGGGACAGGGAATTGAAGCTTTCTTT
CDR3: CASSWGQGIEAFF
size: .
J: TRBJ1-1
V: TRBV5-6
D: TRBD1

DNA: TGTGCCACCAGCTTCTTAGGGGCGTACGAGCAGTACTTC
CDR3: CATSFLGAYEQYF
size: .
J: TRBJ2-7
V: TRBV15
D: .

DNA: TGTGCCACTAAAAACGTAGGGGGCGTTGAACACTATGGCTACACCTTC
CDR3: CATKNVGGVEHYGYTF
size: .
J: TRBJ1-2
V: TRBV15
D: TRBD1

DNA: TGCGCCAGCAGCCAAGTAGTCGGAGATAATGGCTACACCTTC
CDR3: CASSQVVGDNGYTF
size: .
J: TRBJ1-2
V: TRBV4-1
D: .

DNA: TGTGCCTGGAGTCGACTAGGTAATAGCAATCAGCCCCAGCATTTT
CDR3: CAWSRLGNSNQPQHF
size: .
J: TRBJ1-5
V: TRBV30
D: .

DNA: TGTGCCAGCTCACCAAACCGGGAAACCAATGAGCAGTTCTTC
CDR3: CASSPNRETNEQFF
size: .
J: TRBJ2-1
V: TRBV18
D: .

DNA: TGCGCCAGCAGCTCGATTCGGGGATACAATGAGCAGTTCTTC
CDR3: CASSSIRGYNEQFF
size: .
J: TRBJ2-1
V: TRBV5-1
D: .

DNA: TGTGCCAGCAGCTTCGGGGCTAGCGGGGGGTACCAAGAGACCCAGTACTTC
CDR3: CASSFGASGGYQETQYF
size: .
J: TRBJ2-5
V: TRBV5-4
D: TRBD2

DNA: TGCGCCAGCAGTGCAGGGCGTTGGGGTCAGCCCCAGCATTTT
CDR3: CASSAGRWGQPQHF
size: once
J: TRBJ1-5
V: TRBV10-1
D: .

DNA: TGCGCCAGCAGCCCCAGAGTCAGGGGACAAGAGACCCAGTACTTC
CDR3: CASSPRVRGQETQYF
size: .
J: TRBJ2-5
V: TRBV5-1
D: .

DNA: TGTGCCAGCAGTGGACTAGCGCTGACCACAGATACGCAGTATTTT
CDR3: CASSGLALTTDTQYF
size: .
J: TRBJ2-3
V: TRBV6-6
D: TRBD2

DNA: TGTGCCAGTAGTCCCGACAGGGGGCGGATGGGCAATCAGCCCCAGCATTTT
CDR3: CASSPDRGRMGNQPQHF
size: once
J: TRBJ1-5
V: TRBV19
D: TRBD1

DNA: TGCAGCGTTGAACGGGGGTGGGGGGAGACCCAGTACTTC
CDR3: CSVERGWGETQYF
size: .
J: TRBJ2-5
V: TRBV29-1
D: .

DNA: TGTGCCAGCAGTTCCCAACAGGGGGCGCCGGTCTATGGCTACACCTTC
CDR3: CASSSQQGAPVYGYTF
size: .
J: TRBJ1-2
V: TRBV7-2
D: TRBD1

DNA: TGTGCCAGCAGCCTAATGGGACTAGCCTACAATGAGCAGTTCTTC
CDR3: CASSLMGLAYNEQFF
size: few
J: TRBJ2-1
V: TRBV7-2
D: TRBD2

DNA: TGTGCCATCGGGGAGCGGGGGGCACACTACGAGCAGTACTTC
CDR3: CAIGERGAHYEQYF
size: .
J: TRBJ2-7
V: TRBV10-3
D: TRBD2

DNA: TGTGCCAGCAGTGAATCCGCCCCAGATCAGCCCCAGCATTTT
CDR3: CASSESAPDQPQHF
size: .
J: TRBJ1-5
V: TRBV2
D: .

DNA: TGTGCCAGCAGCTTAGGTGGGGGCGAGGGGTCGCCCCAGCATTTT
CDR3: CASSLGGGEGSPQHF
size: few
J: TRBJ1-5
V: TRBV7-2
D: .

DNA: TGCGCCAGCAGCTCCGGGACAGGACGAAATGAAAAACTGTTTTTT
CDR3: CASSSGTGRNEKLFF
size: few
J: TRBJ1-4
V: TRBV5-1
D: TRBD1

DNA: TGCGCCAGCAGCCCTGGGACAGGGAAATATGGCTACACCTTC
CDR3: CASSPGTGKYGYTF
size: .
J: TRBJ1-2
V: TRBV4-3
D: TRBD1

DNA: TGTGCCAGCAGCCAAGATCGGGTACAGGACGGTGGCTACACCTTC
CDR3: CASSQDRVQDGGYTF
size: .
J: TRBJ1-2
V: TRBV14
D: .

DNA: TGTGCCAGCAGCCCACCGCCGGGGAGGGGCTATGGCTACACCTTC
CDR3: CASSPPPGRGYGYTF
size: .
J: TRBJ1-2
V: TRBV7-2
D: .

DNA: TGTGCCATCGGTGGAGGATCAACGAGCAATCAGCCCCAGCATTTT
CDR3: CAIGGGSTSNQPQHF
size: .
J: TRBJ1-5
V: TRBV10-3
D: .

DNA: TGTGCCAGCAGCGTAGTTCCAGGGGCCGACGGCTACACCTTC
CDR3: CASSVVPGADGYTF
size: .
J: TRBJ1-2
V: TRBV9
D: .

DNA: TGTGCCAGCAGCTTGCCCGGACTCCATGGAAACACCATATATTTT
CDR3: CASSLPGLHGNTIYF
size: .
J: TRBJ1-3
V: TRBV5-4
D: .

DNA: TGTGCCATCAGTGCAGGACAGGACAATCAGCCCCAGCATTTT
CDR3: CAISAGQDNQPQHF
size: .
J: TRBJ1-5
V: TRBV10-3
D: TRBD1

DNA: TGTGCCTGGATGCGCAACCCGGGCACTGAAGCTTTCTTT
CDR3: CAWMRNPGTEAFF
size: few
J: TRBJ1-1
V: TRBV30
D: .

DNA: TGTGCCAGCAGCTTGGCGGGACAGATGAACACTGAAGCTTTCTTT
CDR3: CASSLAGQMNTEAFF
size: .
J: TRBJ1-1
V: TRBV7-9
D: TRBD1